This T cell receptor (beta chain) came from a study of blood T cells in healthy people across ages. Overall study: Template switching caught about one barcoded beta molecule for each two T cells. Notes on the study in general: Calculation of diversity from one million T cells yielded estimates considered to be underestimates.

Trimming took 6 bases from V and 7 from J, leaving 28 bases between them. The CDR3 length is 18 residues. Per germline, CDR1 MDHEN and CDR2 SYDVKM. Peripheral blood from each donor was collected in a volume of approximately 10 milliliters. With a J-beta primer mix and a sample-barcoded 5' primer, a second PCR ran roughly 6 to 11 cycles. TCRdb independently ran MiXCR on the 5' RACE reads; one entry per CDR3 protein. The repertoire holds about 1.7 million distinct CDR3 sequences, with 28% as singletons. This clonotype came up a few times. Antigen: not known. The sample was blood. The receptor was derived from a woman in her twenties or thirties in good health. The rearrangement joins TRBV28 to TRBJ2-1; a weak D match, TRBD2 (7 bases). CDR3: CASSYYPKLGGGRNEQFF. In DNA form, the CDR3 reads TGTGCCAGCAGCTATTACCCCAAGTTAGGGGGGGGAAGGAATGAGCAGTTCTTC.